The entry below gives a single T cell receptor beta chain sequence along with its context. This record comes from a study of blood T cells in healthy people across ages. Combining a sample-barcoded 5' primer with a J-beta primer mix, a second PCR ran for about 7 to 11 cycles. Via MiXCR, TCRdb re-called the 5' RACE reads, giving one row per CDR3 protein. The table shows hundreds of thousands of distinct CDR3 sequences, with about 62% occurring only once. V shed 0 bases and J shed 8 bases, with 14 bases lying between them. The CDR3 consists of 15 residues. Germline CDR1 and CDR2: LGHNA and YNFKEQ. V gene TRBV4-2 combines with J gene TRBJ2-1; TRBD2 is a possible D gene (6 bases). Input material: blood. The receptor's source is a man aged 25 to 45 in good health. For the CDR3, the DNA is TGTGCCAGCAGCCAAGAGTTAGCGGTGGGGGATGAGCAGTTCTTC. Translating gives CASSQELAVGDEQFF.